Each of the 19 T cell receptor beta chains below was sequenced from the same sample in a study of cytomegalovirus exposure and HLA in healthy donors. Sequencing used immunoSEQ multiplex PCR; TCRdb keeps in-frame clones, though not all of them. The repertoire has around 130,000 clones, under 90% of them found once; the top ten carry about 3.5%. The specimen sequenced was PBMCs. The receptors originated from a man aged 25-45 years in good health and CMV-seronegative.

This chain connects TRBV27 to TRBJ1-6; 9 bases agree with TRBD1. This CDR3 is 13 amino acids long. The V gene's germline CDR1 is MNHEY and CDR2 SMNVEV (reference sequence). J gave up 7 bases and V 8 bases, and 3 bases lay outside the gene matches. The CDR3: CASWGTGNSPLHF. In DNA, the CDR3 is TGTGCCAGCTGGGGGACAGGGAATTCACCCCTCCACTTT.

The genes are TRBV7-2 and TRBJ2-7; D possibly corresponds to TRBD2 (5 bases). CDR1 is SGHTA and CDR2 is FQGNSA in the germline V gene. The CDR3 spans 14 residues. V shed 5 bases and J shed 2 bases, with 13 bases lying between them. CDR3 region: CASSPRTLTYEQYF. The CDR3 DNA is TGTGCCAGCAGCCCGAGGACTTTAACCTACGAGCAGTACTTC.

The chain has TRBV11-2 and TRBJ2-3; 10 nucleotides match TRBD1. With 7 bases clipped from V and 3 bases from J, the junction kept 10 bases outside the gene matches. Germline V gene lookup returns CDR1 SGHAT and CDR2 FQNNGV. This CDR3 contains 16 residues. The CDR3 bases are TGTGCCAGCATCCCTCGTGGGACAGGGGTTACAGATACGCAGTATTTT. It yields the protein CASIPRGTGVTDTQYF.

As for this clone: One end of the junction does not line up with germline, which may come from a read error. This chain's CDR3 is CASNLLGSPGGELFF. The CDR3 DNA sequence: TGTGCCAGCAACTTACTCGGATCCCCAGGCGGGGAGCTGTTTTTT. V and J are TRBV7-2 and TRBJ2-2, with D unresolved. The V gene's germline CDR1 is SGHTA and CDR2 FQGNSA. The CDR3 is 15 amino acids.

The rearrangement links TRBV5-1 to TRBJ2-7; D is unclear. The CDR3 runs to 15 residues. Trimming pared 4 bases from V and 0 bases from J, leaving 14 bases between. Germline V gene lookup returns CDR1 SGHRS and CDR2 YFSETQ. CDR3 region: CASSPPQQTSYEQYF. CDR3 in DNA: TGCGCCAGCAGCCCTCCTCAACAAACCTCCTACGAGCAGTACTTC.

The gene calls are TRBV28 and TRBJ2-5; 9 nucleotides match TRBD1. The CDR3 runs 15 residues. The V and J ends lost 7 bases and 4 bases, in that order; junction bases with no gene match: 10. CDR1 is MDHEN, CDR2 SYDVKM, per germline. DNA of the CDR3: TGTGCCAGCATTTCGGGACAGGGCTCCCCAGAGACCCAGTACTTC. It specifies CASISGQGSPETQYF. The variable domain in full, completed from reference TRBV28 and TRBJ2-5, reads DVKVTQSSRYLVKRTGEKVFLECVQDMDHENMFWYRQDPGLGLRLIYFSYDVKMKEKGDIPEGYSVSREKKERFSLILESASTNQTSMYLCASISGQGSPETQYFGPGTRLLVL.

This sequence joins TRBV2 and TRBJ2-7; TRBD2 agrees at 15 bases. This CDR3 is 18 amino acids long. Germline CDR1 and CDR2: SNHLY and FYNNEI. The V and J ends lost 7 bases and 2 bases, in that order; junction bases with no gene match: 12. DNA of the CDR3: TGTGCCAGCACTAGAACCGGGACTAGCGGGGGGAGAGCCTACGAGCAGTACTTC. Translated, it gives CASTRTGTSGGRAYEQYF. The full variable domain, in which reference TRBV2 and TRBJ2-7 provide the parts outside the CDR3, is EPEVTQTPSHQVTQMGQEVILRCVPISNHLYFYWYRQILGQKVEFLVSFYNNEISEKSEIFDDQFSVERPDGSNFTLKIRSTKLEDSAMYFCASTRTGTSGGRAYEQYFGPGTRLTVT.

V gene TRBV5-1 combines with J gene TRBJ1-1; 7 bases map to TRBD1. After removal of 5 bases from V and 0 bases from J, the junction contained 7 bases not matched to a gene. The CDR3 runs 15 residues. From germline, CDR1 is SGHRS and CDR2 YFSETQ. CDR3 nucleotide sequence: TGCGCCAGCAGTTTGACGACAGGGTTGAACACTGAAGCTTTCTTT. Amino acids: CASSLTTGLNTEAFF.

The chain joins TRBV28 to TRBJ2-2; 9 bases agree with TRBD1. Germline loops: CDR1 MDHEN, CDR2 SYDVKM. V lost 6 bases and J lost 4; bases outside the gene matches: 9. The CDR3 contains 16 residues. CDR3 nucleotides: TGTGCCAGCAGCCGCGGGACAGGGTGGAGCACCGGGGAGCTGTTTTTT. Amino acids: CASSRGTGWSTGELFF.

CDR3 sequence (DNA): TGTGCCAGCAGTTTATGGACAAACACTGAAGCTTTCTTT. Translation: CASSLWTNTEAFF. This chain connects TRBV27 to TRBJ1-1, with D possibly being TRBD1 (5 bases). V was pared by 1 base and J by 2 bases, with 5 bases between. Germline CDR1 reads MNHEY; CDR2 reads SMNVEV (reference sequence). The CDR3 consists of 13 residues.

The V and J genes are TRBV28 and TRBJ1-2; 10 bases agree with TRBD1. This CDR3 spans 15 amino acids. Trimming removed 3 bases from V and 2 bases from J; junction bases left unmatched: 3. Germline V CDR1 and CDR2: MDHEN, SYDVKM. DNA for the CDR3: TGTGCCAGCAGTTTGTGGACAGGGGGGAACTATGGCTACACCTTC. It is translated as CASSLWTGGNYGYTF.

The V call is TRBV10-2, the J call TRBJ2-7; D call uncertain. CDR1 WSHSY and CDR2 SAAADI come from the germline V gene. The CDR3 spans 16 residues. V lost 0 bases and J 1 base, leaving 13 bases between the germline ends. The CDR3 sequence: CASSESGPVSSYEQYF. CDR3 nucleotides: TGCGCCAGCAGTGAGTCTGGGCCCGTATCATCCTACGAGCAGTACTTC.

The chain couples TRBV7-9 to TRBJ1-5, with 8 nucleotides matching TRBD1. There are 18 residues in the CDR3. Looked up from germline, CDR1 is SEHNR and CDR2 is FQNEAQ (reference sequence). V was pared by 5 bases and J by 0 bases, with 12 bases of the junction left unmatched. CDR3 loop: CASSGEAGGADSNQPQHF. CDR3 nucleotides: TGTGCCAGCAGCGGAGAGGCAGGGGGCGCGGATAGCAATCAGCCCCAGCATTTT.

V gene TRBV11-1 combines with J gene TRBJ2-2; D perhaps matches TRBD1 (6 bases). V gave up 5 bases and J gave up 6 bases, with 13 bases separating them. The CDR3 length is 14 residues. Looked up from germline, CDR1 is SGHAT and CDR2 is FQDESV (reference sequence). CDR3: CASSTRQGPGELFF. The CDR3 DNA reads TGTGCCAGCAGCACCAGGCAGGGGCCCGGGGAGCTGTTTTTT.

The gene calls are TRBV18 and TRBJ1-2, with D possibly matching TRBD1 (6 bases). V dropped 0 bases and J dropped 8 bases, with 22 bases sitting between them. In germline, CDR1 is KGHSH, CDR2 LQKENI. This CDR3 spans 17 amino acids. CDR3 DNA sequence: TGTGCCAGCTCACCACCGGGTTTAATTGGCGGGGGGCTCGGCTACACCTTC. Translated, it gives CASSPPGLIGGGLGYTF. Looking up the rest from reference TRBV18 and TRBJ1-2 gives the full variable domain: NAGVMQNPRHLVRRRGQEARLRCSPMKGHSHVYWYRQLPEEGLKFMVYLQKENIIDESGMPKERFSAEFPKEGPSILRIQQVVRGDSAAYFCASSPPGLIGGGLGYTFGSGTRLTVV.

This clone was picked up a small number of times. The rearrangement links TRBV14 to TRBJ1-6; tentative D call: TRBD1 (5 bases). Germline lookup yields CDR1 SGHDN and CDR2 FVKESK. V was cut by 0 bases and J by 6 bases, with 9 bases left in between. This CDR3 is built from 15 residues. CDR3: CASSQDRGINSPLHF. The CDR3 DNA is TGTGCCAGCAGCCAAGATCGGGGGATTAATTCACCCCTCCACTTT.

The genes are TRBV28 and TRBJ1-2; D is possibly TRBD1 (6 bases). The CDR3 length is 13 residues. CDR1 and CDR2 (germline): MDHEN, SYDVKM. V was trimmed by 6 bases and J by 4 bases, leaving 12 bases between them. The CDR3 DNA sequence: TGTGCCAGCAGCGAGGGGGGGCGCTATGGCTACACCTTC. Its protein product is CASSEGGRYGYTF.

V and J are TRBV9 and TRBJ2-2; 9 bases fit TRBD2. The CDR3 contains 18 residues. J gave up 7 bases and V 3 bases, and 16 bases lay outside the gene matches. The germline gives CDR1 SGDLS, CDR2 YYNGEE. CDR3 protein: CASSETLRGGAGGGELFF. The CDR3 DNA reads TGTGCCAGCAGCGAGACTCTTCGCGGGGGGGCCGGAGGCGGGGAGCTGTTTTTT.

The chain links TRBV6-1 to TRBJ2-5; 12 nucleotides agree with TRBD2. After removal of 6 bases from V and 4 bases from J, the junction contained 0 bases not matched to a gene. In germline, CDR1 is MNHNS, CDR2 SASEGT. There are 13 residues in the CDR3. The CDR3 reads CASRTSGGETQYF. The CDR3, as DNA: TGTGCCAGCAGGACTAGCGGGGGAGAGACCCAGTACTTC.